Sequencing of this TCR beta chain was carried out in a study of blood T cell repertoires in COVID-19. About the study: Samples came from the United States, Italy and Spain, spanning acute and convalescent COVID-19. From T cells, B-cell-depleted T cells, or PBMCs came the material, which was cDNA or gDNA.

Trimming shortened V by 0 bases and J by 10 bases, and 14 bases separated the two germline ends. This CDR3 comprises 15 residues. In germline, CDR1 is SGDLS, CDR2 YYNGEE. In the study's own analysis: How many nucleated cells were present was estimated from reference gene primer amplification. Here immunoSEQ multiplex PCR was the method, and the copy in TCRdb shows in-frame clones only, minus some. V and J calls and clone size follow that table, whereas D and trimming were derived from the DNA. The top ten hold 3.5% to 4.5% of the sample, which has fewer than 75,000 clones, approximately 87% seen once.

The sequence came from a man aged 50 or older with active COVID-19. The sequenced sample was peripheral blood. V is TRBV9 and J is TRBJ1-6, with D possibly being TRBD1 (5 bases). The CDR3 coding sequence is TGTGCCAGCAGCGTAGGGGGCGGCGATAGGTCACCCCTCCACTTT. Its translation is CASSVGGGDRSPLHF.